The clone carrying this TCR beta chain was picked up a small number of times. Its antigen is currently unknown. This CDR3 is 17 amino acids long. Germline V gene lookup returns CDR1 MRHNA and CDR2 SNTAGT. After removal of 0 bases from V and 3 bases from J, the junction contained 1 base not matched to a gene. The sample is drawn from a study of CD8+CD57+ T cells in acquired aplastic anemia. For the study at large: The sorted CD4+ and CD8+ cells yielded an average approximately 3.2 ug of DNA.

Study outcomes and limitations: Controls and patients did not differ significantly in CD8+ Simpson's diversity. Almost 30 shared CD8+ CDR3s appeared highly expressed within patients' immunodominant clones.

Patients sequenced had flow cytometry evidence of CD8+CD57+ cell expansion. Using genomic DNA as the template, TCR beta VDJ and CDR3 profiling was carried out. TCRdb reanalysed the reads using MiXCR and keeps one entry per CDR3 protein. This sample yields 200,000 to 250,000 distinct CDR3 sequences, of which approximately 65% are seen a single time; around 50% belongs to the top ten. The V call is TRBV6-4, the J call TRBJ2-2, with TRBD2 matching 13 bases. Sequencing input: sorted CD4+, CD8+, or CD8+CD57+ T cells (not recorded which) from PBMCs. The clonotype comes from a human donor with aplastic anemia. The DNA for the CDR3 is TGTGCCAGCAGTGACTCGGGGACTAGCGGGGACACCGGGGAGCTGTTTTTT. Translating it yields CASSDSGTSGDTGELFF.